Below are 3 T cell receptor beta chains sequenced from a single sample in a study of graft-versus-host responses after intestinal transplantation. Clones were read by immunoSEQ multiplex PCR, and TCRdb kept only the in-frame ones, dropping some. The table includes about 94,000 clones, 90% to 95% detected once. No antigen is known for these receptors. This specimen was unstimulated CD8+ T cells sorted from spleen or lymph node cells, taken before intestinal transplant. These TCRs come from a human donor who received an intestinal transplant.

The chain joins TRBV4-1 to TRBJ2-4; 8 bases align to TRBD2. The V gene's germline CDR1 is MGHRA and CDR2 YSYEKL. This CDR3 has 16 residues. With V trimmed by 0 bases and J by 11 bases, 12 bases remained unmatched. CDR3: CASSQDSGASGSFQYF. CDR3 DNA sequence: TGCGCCAGCAGCCAAGATTCGGGGGCTAGCGGGTCTTTTCAGTACTTC.

In DNA form, the CDR3 reads TGCGCCAGCAGTGAGTCGTATTCGACAGATACGCAGTATTTT. Translated, it gives CASSESYSTDTQYF. The chain is built from TRBV10-1 and TRBJ2-3, with D unclear. CDR3 length equals 14 residues. Trimming pared 0 bases from V and 3 bases from J, leaving 7 bases between. Germline V gene sequence: CDR1 WNHNN, CDR2 SYGVQD (reference sequence).

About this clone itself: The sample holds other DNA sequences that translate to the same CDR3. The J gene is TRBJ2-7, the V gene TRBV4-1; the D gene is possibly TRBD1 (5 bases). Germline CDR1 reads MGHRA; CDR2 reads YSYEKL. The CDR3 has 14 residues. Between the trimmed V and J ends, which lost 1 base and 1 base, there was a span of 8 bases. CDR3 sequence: CASSQGPGSYEQYF. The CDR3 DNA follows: TGCGCCAGCAGCCAAGGTCCAGGGTCCTACGAGCAGTACTTC.